This T cell receptor beta chain was sequenced during a study of blood T cells in healthy people across ages (dated by TCRdb to the mid-2010s). About the full investigation: In model experiments, roughly one uniquely barcoded TCR beta cDNA molecule per two T cells was captured by template switching. To avoid experimental bias, donors of different ages were spread randomly across the sequencing lanes. The study analyzed two additional independent replicas of 1 million unique cDNA reads from the same blood draw for two donors, one aged 18 to 30 and one aged 80 or older. The donors were divided into four age groups: young (average around 16 years), middle-aged (almost 40), aged (about 61) and long-lived (82). Age-related changes in TCR beta repertoire diversity were measured in the study by deep sequencing normalized with unique cDNA molecular identifiers. Beyond this particular receptor, the publication reports: Because donor CMV infection status was unknown, age-related changes in expanded clonotypes were potentially confounded. The percentage of naive T cells measured by flow cytometry correlated strongly with observed TCR beta diversity. Compared with the aged group, the long-lived group had more naive CD4+ T cells, fewer expanded clones and increased TCR diversity, a pattern suggesting age selection. Bulk unsorted PBMC profiling prevented conclusive comparison of naive and antigen-experienced compartments. As age increased, observed TCR beta diversity per million T cells dropped in a roughly linear way, and a significant reduction was already evident by age 40. Total diversity estimates from one million sequenced T cells were considered lower bounds and underestimates.

Donors were a few dozen systemically healthy Caucasian individuals from Russia aged roughly 6 to 95 years. Each donor gave ten milliliters of peripheral blood, collected into EDTA-treated Vacutainer tubes. Ficoll-Paque density-gradient centrifugation was used to isolate PBMCs, with at least 7 million per sample. Trizol reagent was used to extract total RNA from PBMCs, with at least 6 micrograms per sample. The percentages of naive CD45RAhigh/CD27high T cells were determined by flow cytometry on a PBMC aliquot from every donor. The CDR3 holds 15 amino acids from the cysteine to the phenylalanine. Solely the CDR3 DNA is kept, with 45 bases framed from the first base. The V and J ends are trimmed by 6 bases and 2 bases, leaving 15 bases between them. The germline V gene encodes CDR1 SEHNR and CDR2 FQNEAQ (reference sequence). Receptor libraries were prepared by 5' RACE. TCRdb shows the sequencer as Illumina HiSeq 2500. A second PCR of roughly 6 to 12 cycles was performed with a sample-barcoded 5' primer and a J-beta primer mix. A template-switch 5' adaptor carrying 12 random nucleotides introduced a unique molecular identifier onto each TCR beta cDNA molecule. Each sample yielded at least 2.5 million CDR3-containing paired-end reads. The Mint cDNA synthesis kit, primed by a TRBC-specific oligonucleotide, was used to synthesize first-strand cDNA from all RNA. After uracil-DNA glycosylase treatment, a first 18-cycle PCR used universal primers M1SS and BC2_uni_R on all cDNA. On the study's bioinformatics: For normalization, 1 million high-quality reads, each with a distinct molecular identifier, were randomly selected from each sample. Reads sharing molecular identifiers were discarded rather than binned into consensus sequences. MiTCR, with a Q25 quality threshold and the strictest error-elimination algorithm, was used for CDR3 identification, clonotype clustering and error correction. A nonparametric unseen species model using Euler transformation provided a lower-bound estimate of total TCR beta diversity. The public reads were run again by TCRdb, first through fastp at Q25 and then through MiXCR, and only productive beta chains were kept. One record per CDR3 amino acid sequence lists the most common genes and DNA. TCRdb assigned the V and J calls; the authors' analysis was not used. The table for this sample lists 1.5 million to 1.8 million distinct CDR3 sequences; 35% to 45% of them were counted only once. The top ten constitute around 4% of the sample.

This clonotype turned up a few times. Its specific antigen is unknown. It has no much larger one-base neighbor in the sample; base qualities were not kept. The sequence derives from a woman under 30 in good health. The rearrangement combines TRBV7-9 with TRBJ2-3, with TRBD1 as a weak D call on 5 bases. The specimen sequenced was blood. The CDR3 region: CASRSDTMATDTQYF. Read as DNA, the sequence is TGTGCCAGCAGGTCGGACACCATGGCCACAGATACGCAGTATTTT.